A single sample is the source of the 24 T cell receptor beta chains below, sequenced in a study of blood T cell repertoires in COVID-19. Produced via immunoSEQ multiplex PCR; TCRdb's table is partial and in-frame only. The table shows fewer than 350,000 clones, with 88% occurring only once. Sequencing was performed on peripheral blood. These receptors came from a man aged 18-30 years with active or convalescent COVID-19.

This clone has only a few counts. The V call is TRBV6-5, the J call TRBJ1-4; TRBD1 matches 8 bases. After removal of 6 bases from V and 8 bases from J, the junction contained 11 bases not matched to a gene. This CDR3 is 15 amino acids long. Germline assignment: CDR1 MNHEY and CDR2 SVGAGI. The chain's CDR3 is CASSSRDRWGEKLFF. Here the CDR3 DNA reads TGTGCCAGCAGCTCCCGGGACAGGTGGGGCGAAAAACTGTTTTTT.

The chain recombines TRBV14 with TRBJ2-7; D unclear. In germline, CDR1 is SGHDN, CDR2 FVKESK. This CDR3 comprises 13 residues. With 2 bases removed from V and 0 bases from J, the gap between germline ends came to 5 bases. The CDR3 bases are TGTGCCAGCAGCCAATACAACTCCTACGAGCAGTACTTC. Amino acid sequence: CASSQYNSYEQYF.

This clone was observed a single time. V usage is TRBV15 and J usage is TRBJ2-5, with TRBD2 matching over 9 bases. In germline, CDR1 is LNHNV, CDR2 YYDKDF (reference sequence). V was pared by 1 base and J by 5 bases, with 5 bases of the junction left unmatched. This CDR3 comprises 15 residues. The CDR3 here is CATSRGPSGEETQYF. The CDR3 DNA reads TGTGCCACCAGCAGAGGGCCTAGCGGGGAGGAGACCCAGTACTTC.

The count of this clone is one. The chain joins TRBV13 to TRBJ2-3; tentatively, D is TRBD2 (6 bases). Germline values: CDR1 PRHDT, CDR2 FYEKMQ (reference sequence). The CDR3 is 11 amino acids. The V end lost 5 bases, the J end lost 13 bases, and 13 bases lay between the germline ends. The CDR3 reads CASSLATRKYF. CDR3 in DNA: TGTGCCAGCAGCCTTGCGACTAGGAAGTATTTT.

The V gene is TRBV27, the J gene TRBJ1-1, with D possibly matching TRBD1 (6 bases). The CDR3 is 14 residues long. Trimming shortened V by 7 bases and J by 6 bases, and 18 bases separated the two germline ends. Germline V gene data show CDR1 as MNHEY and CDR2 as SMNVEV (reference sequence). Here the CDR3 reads CASIWGVGASEAFF. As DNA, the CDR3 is TGTGCCAGCATTTGGGGTGTGGGGGCCTCTGAAGCTTTCTTT.

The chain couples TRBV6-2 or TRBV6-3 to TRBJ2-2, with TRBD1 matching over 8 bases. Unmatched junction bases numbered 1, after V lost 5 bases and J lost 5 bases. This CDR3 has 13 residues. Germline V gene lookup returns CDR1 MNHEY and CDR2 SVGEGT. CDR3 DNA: TGTGCCAGCAGTGGGGACAGGACCGGGGAGCTGTTTTTT. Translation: CASSGDRTGELFF.

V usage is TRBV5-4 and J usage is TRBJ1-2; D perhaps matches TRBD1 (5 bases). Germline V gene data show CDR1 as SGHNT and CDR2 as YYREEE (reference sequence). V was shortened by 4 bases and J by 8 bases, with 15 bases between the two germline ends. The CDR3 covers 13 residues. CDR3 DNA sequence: TGTGCCAGCAGCCGGGACTCCCGATCCGGCTACACCTTC. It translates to CASSRDSRSGYTF.

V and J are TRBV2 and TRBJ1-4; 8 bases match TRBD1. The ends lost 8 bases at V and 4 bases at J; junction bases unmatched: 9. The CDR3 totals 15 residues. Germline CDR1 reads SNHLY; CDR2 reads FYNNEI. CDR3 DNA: TGTGCCAGCGGGGGGCCAGGGGGCGGTAATGAAAAACTGTTTTTT. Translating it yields CASGGPGGGNEKLFF.

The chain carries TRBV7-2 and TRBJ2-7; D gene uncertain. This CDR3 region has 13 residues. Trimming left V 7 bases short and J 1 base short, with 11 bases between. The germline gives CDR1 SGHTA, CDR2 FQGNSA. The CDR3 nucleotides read TGTGCCAGCACCCTTAAGAGTTCCTACGAGCAGTACTTC. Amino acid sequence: CASTLKSSYEQYF.

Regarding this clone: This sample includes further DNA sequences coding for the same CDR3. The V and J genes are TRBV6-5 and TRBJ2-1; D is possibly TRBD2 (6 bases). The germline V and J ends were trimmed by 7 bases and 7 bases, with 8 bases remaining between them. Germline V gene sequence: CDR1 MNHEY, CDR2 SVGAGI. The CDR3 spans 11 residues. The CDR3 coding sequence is TGTGCCAGCACGCGGGATAATGAGCAGTTCTTC. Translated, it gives CASTRDNEQFF.

DNA for the CDR3: TGTGCCAGTAGTGCCACCTATAGCTCTGGAAACACCATATATTTT. Encoded protein: CASSATYSSGNTIYF. The chain has TRBV19 and TRBJ1-3; D is uncertain. Trimming stripped 5 bases from V and 0 bases from J, with 11 bases between. Germline lookup yields CDR1 LNHDA and CDR2 SQIVND (reference sequence). This CDR3 has 15 residues. Together with reference TRBV19 and TRBJ1-3, the CDR3 gives the full variable domain: DGGITQSPKYLFRKEGQNVTLSCEQNLNHDAMYWYRQDPGQGLRLIYYSQIVNDFQKGDIAEGYSVSREKKESFPLTVTSAQKNPTAFYLCASSATYSSGNTIYFGEGSWLTVV.

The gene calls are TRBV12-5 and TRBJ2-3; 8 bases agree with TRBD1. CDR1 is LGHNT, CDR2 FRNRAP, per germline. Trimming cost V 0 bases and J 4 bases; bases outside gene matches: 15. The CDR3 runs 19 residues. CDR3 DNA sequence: TGTGCTAGTGGTTTGGTAAGAACCAGATTCGGGACAGGATCAGATACGCAGTATTTT. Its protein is CASGLVRTRFGTGSDTQYF.

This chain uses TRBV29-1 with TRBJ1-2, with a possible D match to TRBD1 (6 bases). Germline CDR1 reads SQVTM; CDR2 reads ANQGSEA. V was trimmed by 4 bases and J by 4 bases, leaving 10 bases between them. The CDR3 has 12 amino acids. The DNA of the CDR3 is TGCAGCGTTGTTCAGGGGACCTATGGCTACACCTTC. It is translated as CSVVQGTYGYTF. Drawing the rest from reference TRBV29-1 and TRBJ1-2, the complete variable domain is SAVISQKPSRDICQRGTSLTIQCQVDSQVTMMFWYRQQPGQSLTLIATANQGSEATYESGFVIDKFPISRPNLTFSTLTVSNMSPEDSSIYLCSVVQGTYGYTFGSGTRLTVV.

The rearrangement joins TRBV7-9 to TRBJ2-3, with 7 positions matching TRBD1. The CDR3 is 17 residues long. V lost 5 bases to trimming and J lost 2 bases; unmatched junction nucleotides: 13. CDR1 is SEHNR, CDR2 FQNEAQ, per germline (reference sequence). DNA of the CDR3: TGTGCCAGCAGCCTGTTGGGGAAACAGGGGATCACAGATACGCAGTATTTT. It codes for CASSLLGKQGITDTQYF.

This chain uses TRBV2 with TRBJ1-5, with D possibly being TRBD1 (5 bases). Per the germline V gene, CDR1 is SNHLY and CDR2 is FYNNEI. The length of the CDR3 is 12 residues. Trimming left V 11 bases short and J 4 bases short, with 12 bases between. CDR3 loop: CASTANNQPQHF. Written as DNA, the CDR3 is TGTGCCTCGACAGCAAATAATCAGCCCCAGCATTTT.

CDR3 region: CASSYRGSGYTF. The CDR3 nucleotides are TGTGCCAGCAGTTACAGGGGCTCTGGCTACACCTTC. The chain has TRBV6-5 and TRBJ1-2; a weak D match, TRBD1 (5 bases). This CDR3 contains 12 residues. V was pared by 2 bases and J by 7 bases, with 8 bases between. CDR1 MNHEY and CDR2 SVGAGI come from the germline V gene.

The CDR3 DNA reads as TGTGCCAGCAGTTACCCGGGACAGTTCGCTTTCTTT. Encoded protein: CASSYPGQFAFF. The V and J genes are TRBV6-6 and TRBJ1-1, with 7 bases aligning to TRBD1. This CDR3 has 12 residues. The ends lost 2 bases at V and 11 bases at J; junction bases unmatched: 5. The germline CDR1 and CDR2 sequences are MNHNY and SVGAGI (reference sequence).

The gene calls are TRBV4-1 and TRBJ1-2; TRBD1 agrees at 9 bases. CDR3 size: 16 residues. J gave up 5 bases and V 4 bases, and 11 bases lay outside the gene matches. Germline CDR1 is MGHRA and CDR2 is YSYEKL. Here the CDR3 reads CASSPSSRTGAYGYTF. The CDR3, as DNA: TGCGCCAGCAGCCCTTCCTCCCGGACAGGGGCATATGGCTACACCTTC.

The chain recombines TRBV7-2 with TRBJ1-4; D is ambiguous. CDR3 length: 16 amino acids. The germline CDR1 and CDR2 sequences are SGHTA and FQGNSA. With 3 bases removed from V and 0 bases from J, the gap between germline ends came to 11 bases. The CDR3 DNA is TGTGCCAGCAGCTTCGCAGGTTATGCAACTAATGAAAAACTGTTTTTT. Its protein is CASSFAGYATNEKLFF.

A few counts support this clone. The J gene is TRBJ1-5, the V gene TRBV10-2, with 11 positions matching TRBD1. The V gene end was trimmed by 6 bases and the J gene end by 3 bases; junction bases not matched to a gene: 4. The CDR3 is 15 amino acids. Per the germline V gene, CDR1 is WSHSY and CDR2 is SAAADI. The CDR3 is CASRGTGGDNQPQHF. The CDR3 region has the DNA TGCGCCAGCAGGGGGACAGGGGGGGACAATCAGCCCCAGCATTTT.

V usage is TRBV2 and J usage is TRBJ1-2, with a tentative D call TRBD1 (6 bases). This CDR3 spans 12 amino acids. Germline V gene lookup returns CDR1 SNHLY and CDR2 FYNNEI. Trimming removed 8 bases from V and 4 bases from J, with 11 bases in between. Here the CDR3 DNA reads TGTGCCAGCCGCGGACAGTCCTATGGCTACACCTTC. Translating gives CASRGQSYGYTF.

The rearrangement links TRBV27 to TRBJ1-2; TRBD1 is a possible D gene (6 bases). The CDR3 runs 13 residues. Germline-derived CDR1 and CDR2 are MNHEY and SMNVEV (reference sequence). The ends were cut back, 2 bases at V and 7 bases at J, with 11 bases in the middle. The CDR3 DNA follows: TGTGCCAGCAGTTTAGAACAGGGCTCTGGCTACACCTTC. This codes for CASSLEQGSGYTF.

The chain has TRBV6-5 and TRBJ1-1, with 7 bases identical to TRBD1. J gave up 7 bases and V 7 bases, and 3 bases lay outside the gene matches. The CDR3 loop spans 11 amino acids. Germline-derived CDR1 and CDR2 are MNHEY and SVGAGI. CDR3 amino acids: CASTRTGEAFF. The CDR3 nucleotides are TGTGCCAGCACCCGGACAGGTGAAGCTTTCTTT.

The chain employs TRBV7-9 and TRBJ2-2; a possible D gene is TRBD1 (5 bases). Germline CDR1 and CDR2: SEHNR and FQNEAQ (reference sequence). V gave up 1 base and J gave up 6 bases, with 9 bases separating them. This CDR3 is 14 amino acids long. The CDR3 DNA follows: TGTGCCAGCAGCTTAGTCGTCAGGGCCGGGGAGCTGTTTTTT. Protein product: CASSLVVRAGELFF.